This record looks at one T cell receptor (beta chain) sequence and its context. This specimen belongs to a study of blood T cell repertoires in COVID-19. Whole-study context: Samples representing acute and convalescent COVID-19 were sourced from the United States, Italy and Spain. T cells, B-cell-depleted T cells, or PBMCs supplied cDNA or gDNA.

The germline gives CDR1 LNHDA, CDR2 SQIVND (reference sequence). The CDR3 is 11 amino acids. The V end was cut by 5 bases, the J end by 16 bases, with 12 bases between. In the study's own analysis: Amplified reference gene primers provided the basis for estimating nucleated cell counts. TCRdb's table, derived via immunoSEQ multiplex PCR, lists solely in-frame clones and lacks some. The DNA gave D and trimming, while V, J and clone size come from that table. The sample yields about 370,000 clones, around 90% seen once. The origin of this receptor is a man in his late teens or twenties with active or convalescent COVID-19. Sequencing input: peripheral blood. The chain links TRBV19 to TRBJ1-6; D is perhaps TRBD1 (6 bases). The CDR3 region is CASSDRTLLHF. DNA for the CDR3: TGTGCCAGTAGTGACAGGACTCTTCTCCACTTT.